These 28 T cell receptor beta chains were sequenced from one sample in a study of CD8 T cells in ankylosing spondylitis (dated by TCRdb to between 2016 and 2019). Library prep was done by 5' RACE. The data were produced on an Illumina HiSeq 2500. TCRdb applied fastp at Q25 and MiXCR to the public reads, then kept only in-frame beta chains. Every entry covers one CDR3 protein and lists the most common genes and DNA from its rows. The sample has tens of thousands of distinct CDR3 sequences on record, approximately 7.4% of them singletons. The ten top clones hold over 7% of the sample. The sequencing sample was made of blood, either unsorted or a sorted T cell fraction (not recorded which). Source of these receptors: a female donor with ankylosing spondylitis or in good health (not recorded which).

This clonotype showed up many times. This CDR3 reads CSAKAVAGNTIYF. The CDR3 nucleotides read TGCAGTGCTAAGGCAGTAGCTGGAAACACCATATATTTT. The chain recombines TRBV20-1 with TRBJ1-3; D unresolved. The CDR3 extends over 13 amino acids. CDR1 DFQATT and CDR2 SNEGSKA come from the germline V gene (reference sequence). The V end was cut by 4 bases, the J end by 2 bases, with 9 bases between.

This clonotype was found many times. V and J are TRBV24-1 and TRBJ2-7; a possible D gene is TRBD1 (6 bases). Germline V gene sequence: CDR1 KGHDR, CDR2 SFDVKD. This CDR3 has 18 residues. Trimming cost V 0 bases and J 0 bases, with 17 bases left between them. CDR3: CATSDLNPTGPSSYEQYF. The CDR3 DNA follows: TGTGCCACCAGTGATTTGAACCCGACAGGACCGAGCTCCTACGAGCAGTACTTC.

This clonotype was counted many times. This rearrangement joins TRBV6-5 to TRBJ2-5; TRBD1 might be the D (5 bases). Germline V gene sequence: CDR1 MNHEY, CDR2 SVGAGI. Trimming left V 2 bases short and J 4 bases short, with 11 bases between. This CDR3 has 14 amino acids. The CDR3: CASSYRQPRETQYF. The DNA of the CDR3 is TGTGCCAGCAGTTACCGACAGCCGCGAGAGACCCAGTACTTC.

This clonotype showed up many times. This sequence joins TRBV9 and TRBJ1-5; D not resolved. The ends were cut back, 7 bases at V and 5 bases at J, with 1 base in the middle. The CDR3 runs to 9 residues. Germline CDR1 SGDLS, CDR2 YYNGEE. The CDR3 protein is CASDQPQHF. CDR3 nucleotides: TGTGCCAGCGATCAGCCCCAGCATTTT.

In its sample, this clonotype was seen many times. CDR3 in DNA: TGTGCCACCAGTGATAAGGGGCGCCGGGAGACCCAGTACTTC. Amino acid sequence: CATSDKGRRETQYF. The chain carries TRBV24-1 and TRBJ2-5; a possible D gene is TRBD1 (5 bases). Looked up from germline, CDR1 is KGHDR and CDR2 is SFDVKD. Trimming pared 3 bases from V and 5 bases from J, leaving 12 bases between. There are 14 residues in the CDR3.

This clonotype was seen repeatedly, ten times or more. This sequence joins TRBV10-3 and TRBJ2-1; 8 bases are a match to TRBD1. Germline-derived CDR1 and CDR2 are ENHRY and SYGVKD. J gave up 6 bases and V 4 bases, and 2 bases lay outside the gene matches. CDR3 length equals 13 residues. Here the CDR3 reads CAISADRGNEQFF. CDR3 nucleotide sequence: TGTGCCATCAGTGCCGACAGGGGCAATGAGCAGTTCTTC.

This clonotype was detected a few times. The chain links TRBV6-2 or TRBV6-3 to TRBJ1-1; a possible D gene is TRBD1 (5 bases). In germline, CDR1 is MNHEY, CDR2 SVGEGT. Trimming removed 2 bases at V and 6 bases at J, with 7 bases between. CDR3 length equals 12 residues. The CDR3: CASSYRGAEAFF. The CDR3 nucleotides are TGTGCCAGCAGTTACCGAGGGGCTGAAGCTTTCTTT.

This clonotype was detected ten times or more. The CDR3 DNA sequence: TGCAGTGCTAGAAGGGAGGACCTTACAACCTACGAGCAGTACTTC. Residues: CSARREDLTTYEQYF. The chain joins TRBV20-1 to TRBJ2-7, with D maybe TRBD2 (6 bases). The germline V gene has CDR1 DFQATT and CDR2 SNEGSKA (reference sequence). The CDR3 has 15 amino acids. The V end lost 2 bases, the J end lost 2 bases, and 16 bases lay between the germline ends.

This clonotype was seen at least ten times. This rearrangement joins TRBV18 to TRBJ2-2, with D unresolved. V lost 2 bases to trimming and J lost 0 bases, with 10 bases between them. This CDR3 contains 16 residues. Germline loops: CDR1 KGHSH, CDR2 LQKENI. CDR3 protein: CASSPDFGANTGELFF. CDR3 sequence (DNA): TGTGCCAGCTCACCAGATTTTGGGGCGAACACCGGGGAGCTGTTTTTT.

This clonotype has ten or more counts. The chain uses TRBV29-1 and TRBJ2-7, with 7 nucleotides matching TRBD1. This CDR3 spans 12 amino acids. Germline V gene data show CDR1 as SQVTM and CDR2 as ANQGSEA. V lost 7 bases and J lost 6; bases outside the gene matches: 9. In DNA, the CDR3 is TGCAGCGCCCGACAGGGCTTGACCGAGCAGTACTTC. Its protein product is CSARQGLTEQYF.

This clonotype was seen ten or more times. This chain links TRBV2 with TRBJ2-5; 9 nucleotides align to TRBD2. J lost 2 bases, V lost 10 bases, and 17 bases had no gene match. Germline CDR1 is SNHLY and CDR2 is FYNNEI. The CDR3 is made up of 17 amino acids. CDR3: CATSLRAGGSVQETQYF. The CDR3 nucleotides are TGTGCCACCTCGCTACGAGCGGGGGGTTCGGTTCAAGAGACCCAGTACTTC.

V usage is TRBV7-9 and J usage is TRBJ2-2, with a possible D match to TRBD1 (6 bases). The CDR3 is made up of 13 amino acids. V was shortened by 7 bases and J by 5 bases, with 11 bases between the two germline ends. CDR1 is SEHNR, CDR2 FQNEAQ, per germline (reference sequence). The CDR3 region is CASIPRGTGELFF. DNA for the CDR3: TGTGCCAGCATCCCCAGGGGAACCGGGGAGCTGTTTTTT.

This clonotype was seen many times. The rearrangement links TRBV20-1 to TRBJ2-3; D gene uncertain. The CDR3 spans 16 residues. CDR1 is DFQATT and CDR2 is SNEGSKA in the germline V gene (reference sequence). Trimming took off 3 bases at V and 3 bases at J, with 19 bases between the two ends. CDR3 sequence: CSASLSANLGTDTQYF. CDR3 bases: TGCAGTGCTAGTTTGTCAGCGAACCTCGGAACAGATACGCAGTATTTT.

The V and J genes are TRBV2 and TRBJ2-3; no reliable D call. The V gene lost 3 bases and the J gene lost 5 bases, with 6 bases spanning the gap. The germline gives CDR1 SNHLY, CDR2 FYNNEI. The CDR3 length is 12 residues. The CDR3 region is CASSEVEDTQYF. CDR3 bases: TGTGCCAGCAGTGAGGTAGAAGATACGCAGTATTTT. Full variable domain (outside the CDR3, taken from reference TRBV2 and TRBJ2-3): EPEVTQTPSHQVTQMGQEVILRCVPISNHLYFYWYRQILGQKVEFLVSFYNNEISEKSEIFDDQFSVERPDGSNFTLKIRSTKLEDSAMYFCASSEVEDTQYFGPGTRLTVL.

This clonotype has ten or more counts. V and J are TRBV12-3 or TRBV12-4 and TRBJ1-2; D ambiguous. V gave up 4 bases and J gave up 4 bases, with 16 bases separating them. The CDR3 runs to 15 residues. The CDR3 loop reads CASSSDTMQAYGYTF. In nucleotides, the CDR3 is TGTGCCAGCAGTTCAGACACCATGCAAGCCTATGGCTACACCTTC.

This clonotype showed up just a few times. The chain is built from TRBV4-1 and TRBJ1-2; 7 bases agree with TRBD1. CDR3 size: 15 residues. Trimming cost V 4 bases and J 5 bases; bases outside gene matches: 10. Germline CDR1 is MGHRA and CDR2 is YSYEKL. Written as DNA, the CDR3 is TGCGCCAGCAGCCTCCGGACAGGCCTGGGGTATGGCTACACCTTC. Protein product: CASSLRTGLGYGYTF.

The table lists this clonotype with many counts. CDR3: CATSDSRLAGGPADTQYF. CDR3 sequence (DNA): TGTGCCACCAGTGATTCGAGACTAGCGGGGGGGCCTGCAGATACGCAGTATTTT. The chain combines TRBV24-1 with TRBJ2-3; 14 bases are a match to TRBD2. V was clipped by 2 bases and J by 4 bases; unmatched bases: 7. Germline CDR1 and CDR2: KGHDR and SFDVKD. The CDR3 totals 18 residues.

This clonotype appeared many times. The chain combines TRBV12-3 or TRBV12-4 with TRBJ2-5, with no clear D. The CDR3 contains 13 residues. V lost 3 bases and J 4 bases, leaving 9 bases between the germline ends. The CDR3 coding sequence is TGTGCCAGCAGTTTCTTGGGCCTAGAGACCCAGTACTTC. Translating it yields CASSFLGLETQYF.

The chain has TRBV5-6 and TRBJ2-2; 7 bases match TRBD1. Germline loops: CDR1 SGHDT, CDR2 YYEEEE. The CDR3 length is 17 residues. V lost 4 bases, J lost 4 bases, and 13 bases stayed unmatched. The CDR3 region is CASSRRPPGQLTGELFF. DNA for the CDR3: TGTGCCAGCAGCCGAAGGCCACCGGGACAGCTCACCGGGGAGCTGTTTTTT.

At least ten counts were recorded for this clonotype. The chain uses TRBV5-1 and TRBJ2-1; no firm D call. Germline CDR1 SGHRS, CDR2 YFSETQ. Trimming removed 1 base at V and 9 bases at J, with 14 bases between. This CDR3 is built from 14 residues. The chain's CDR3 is CASSLTASGGEQFF. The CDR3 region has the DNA TGCGCCAGCAGCTTGACGGCCTCGGGCGGTGAGCAGTTCTTC.

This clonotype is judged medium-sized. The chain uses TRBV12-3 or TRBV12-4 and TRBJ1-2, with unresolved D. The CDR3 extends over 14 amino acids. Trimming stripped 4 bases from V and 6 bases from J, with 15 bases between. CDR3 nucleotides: TGTGCCAGCAGTTCCCCCCCACCGAGGGATGGCTACACCTTC. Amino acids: CASSSPPPRDGYTF.

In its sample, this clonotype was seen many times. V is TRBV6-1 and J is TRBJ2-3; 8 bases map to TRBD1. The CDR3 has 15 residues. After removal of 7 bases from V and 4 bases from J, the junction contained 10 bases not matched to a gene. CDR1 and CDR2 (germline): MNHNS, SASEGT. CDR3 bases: TGTGCCAGCACCATGGGGGACAGGTCCCCAGATACGCAGTATTTT. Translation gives CASTMGDRSPDTQYF.

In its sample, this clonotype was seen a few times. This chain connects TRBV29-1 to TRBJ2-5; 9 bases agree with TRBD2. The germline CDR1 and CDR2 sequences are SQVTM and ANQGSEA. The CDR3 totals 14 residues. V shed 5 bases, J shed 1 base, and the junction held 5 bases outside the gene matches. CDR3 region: CSVRLAGLQETQYF. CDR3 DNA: TGCAGCGTTCGGCTAGCGGGACTCCAAGAGACCCAGTACTTC.

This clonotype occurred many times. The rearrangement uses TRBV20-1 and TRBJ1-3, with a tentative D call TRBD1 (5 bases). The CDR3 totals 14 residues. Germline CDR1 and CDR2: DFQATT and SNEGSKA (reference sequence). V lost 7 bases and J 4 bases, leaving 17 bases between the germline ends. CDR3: CSVLRGEIGNTIYF. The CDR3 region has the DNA TGCAGTGTCCTGAGAGGGGAAATCGGAAACACCATATATTTT.

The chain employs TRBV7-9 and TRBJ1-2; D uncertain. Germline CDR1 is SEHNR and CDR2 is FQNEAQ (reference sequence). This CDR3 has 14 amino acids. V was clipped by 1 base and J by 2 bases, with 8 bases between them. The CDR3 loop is CASSLVRENYGYTF. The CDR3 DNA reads TGTGCCAGCAGCTTAGTTCGAGAGAACTATGGCTACACCTTC.

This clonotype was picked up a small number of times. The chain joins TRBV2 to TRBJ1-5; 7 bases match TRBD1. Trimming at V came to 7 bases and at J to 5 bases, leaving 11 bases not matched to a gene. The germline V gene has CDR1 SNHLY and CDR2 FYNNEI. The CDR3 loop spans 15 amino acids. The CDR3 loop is CASTGFPQGDQPQHF. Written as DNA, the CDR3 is TGTGCCAGCACGGGGTTTCCCCAGGGGGATCAGCCCCAGCATTTT.

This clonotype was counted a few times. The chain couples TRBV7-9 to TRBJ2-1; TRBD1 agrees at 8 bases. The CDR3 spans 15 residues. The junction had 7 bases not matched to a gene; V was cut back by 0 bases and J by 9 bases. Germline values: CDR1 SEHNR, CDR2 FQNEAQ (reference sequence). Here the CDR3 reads CASSLALGQASEQFF. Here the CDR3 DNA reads TGTGCCAGCAGCTTAGCCCTGGGACAGGCCAGTGAGCAGTTCTTC. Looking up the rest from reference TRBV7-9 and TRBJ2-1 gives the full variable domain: DTGVSQNPRHKITKRGQNVTFRCDPISEHNRLYWYRQTLGQGPEFLTYFQNEAQLEKSRLLSDRFSAERPKGSFSTLEIQRTEQGDSAMYLCASSLALGQASEQFFGPGTRLTVL.

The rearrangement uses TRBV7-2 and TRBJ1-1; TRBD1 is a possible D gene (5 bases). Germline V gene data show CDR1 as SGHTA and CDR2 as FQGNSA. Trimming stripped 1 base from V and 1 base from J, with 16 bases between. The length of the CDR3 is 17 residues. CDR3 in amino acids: CASSLVAGKRWNTEAFF. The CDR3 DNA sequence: TGTGCCAGCAGCTTAGTGGCAGGGAAGAGATGGAACACTGAAGCTTTCTTT.